A selection of T cell receptor beta chains follows, all from one sample in a study of T-cell reconstitution after alpha-beta-depleted transplantation in children. One entry per CDR3 protein results from TCRdb running MiXCR on the PCR reads. The repertoire holds hundreds of thousands of distinct CDR3 sequences, under 30% seen once, with about 5% in the top ten. Sequencing was performed on PBMCs, mostly from graft donor cells, taken 360 days after TCRalphabeta/CD19-depleted stem cell transplant. These receptor sequences come from a female patient aged 2-9 years who had a stem cell transplant for congenital amegakaryocytic thrombocytopenia, so the T cells may come from the graft donor. Both conserved end residues are part of each CDR3. D genes are given only for firm matches. Size is stated for part of the rows, as once, few or many counts, or as a class when the clone is expanded.

size: NA
D: NA
V: TRBV6-2/TRBV6-3
J: TRBJ2-7
CDR3: CASSYPAYEQYF
DNA: TGTGCCAGCAGTTACCCAGCCTACGAGCAGTACTTC

size: NA
D: TRBD1
V: TRBV7-9
J: TRBJ1-2
CDR3: CASSSGTAQHYGYTF
DNA: TGTGCCAGCAGCTCCGGGACAGCACAACACTATGGCTACACCTTC

size: many
D: TRBD1
V: TRBV12-3/TRBV12-4
J: TRBJ1-4
CDR3: CASTIRGQGSEKLFF
DNA: TGTGCCAGCACGATCCGGGGACAGGGTAGTGAAAAACTGTTTTTT

size: few
D: NA
V: TRBV2
J: TRBJ2-2
CDR3: CASLPANTGELFF
DNA: TGTGCCAGCCTACCCGCGAACACCGGGGAGCTGTTTTTT

size: NA
D: TRBD1
V: TRBV20-1
J: TRBJ2-7
CDR3: CSARDQGALSYEQYF
DNA: TGCAGTGCTAGGGACCAGGGGGCCCTCTCCTACGAGCAGTACTTC

size: few
D: NA
V: TRBV4-3
J: TRBJ2-3
CDR3: CASSLQNPDTQYF
DNA: TGCGCCAGCAGCCTCCAAAACCCAGATACGCAGTATTTT

size: NA
D: TRBD2
V: TRBV20-1
J: TRBJ2-7
CDR3: CSAKLAGASYEQYF
DNA: TGCAGTGCCAAACTAGCGGGAGCCTCCTACGAGCAGTACTTC

size: NA
D: NA
V: TRBV28
J: TRBJ2-1
CDR3: CASSLDGSGNNEQFF
DNA: TGTGCCAGCAGTTTAGACGGGAGCGGAAACAATGAGCAGTTCTTC

size: once
D: NA
V: TRBV20-1
J: TRBJ2-7
CDR3: CSALPIYEQYF
DNA: TGCAGTGCTCTTCCTATTTACGAGCAGTACTTC

size: NA
D: TRBD1
V: TRBV28
J: TRBJ1-2
CDR3: CASRPGQPNYGYTF
DNA: TGTGCCAGCAGACCGGGACAGCCAAACTATGGCTACACCTTC

size: NA
D: NA
V: TRBV11-2
J: TRBJ2-3
CDR3: CASRLDLTDTQYF
DNA: TGTGCCAGCAGGCTAGACTTGACAGATACGCAGTATTTT

size: NA
D: NA
V: TRBV4-1
J: TRBJ2-3
CDR3: CASSLPGEWEADTQYF
DNA: TGCGCCAGCAGCCTACCCGGGGAGTGGGAGGCAGATACGCAGTATTTT

size: NA
D: NA
V: TRBV7-9
J: TRBJ1-2
CDR3: CASSWGFGNYGYTF
DNA: TGTGCCAGCAGCTGGGGGTTCGGGAACTATGGCTACACCTTC

size: few
D: NA
V: TRBV7-6
J: TRBJ2-2
CDR3: CASSLEGTGELFF
DNA: TGTGCCAGCAGCTTAGAGGGGACCGGGGAGCTGTTTTTT

size: NA
D: TRBD2
V: TRBV2
J: TRBJ2-1
CDR3: CARSPGLGHNEQFF
DNA: TGTGCCAGATCCCCGGGACTAGGACACAATGAGCAGTTCTTC

size: NA
D: TRBD2
V: TRBV24-1
J: TRBJ2-3
CDR3: CATSDFGGGNTDTQYF
DNA: TGTGCCACCAGTGATTTTGGGGGGGGAAACACAGATACGCAGTATTTT

size: few
D: TRBD2
V: TRBV9
J: TRBJ2-7
CDR3: CASSVDLAGGREQYF
DNA: TGTGCCAGCAGCGTAGATTTAGCGGGAGGGCGTGAGCAGTACTTC

size: many
D: NA
V: TRBV20-1
J: TRBJ2-7
CDR3: CSALGQGRSEQYF
DNA: TGCAGTGCCTTGGGGCAGGGAAGGAGCGAGCAGTACTTC

size: NA
D: NA
V: TRBV12-3/TRBV12-4
J: TRBJ1-1
CDR3: CASSYRRGAYNSNTEAFF
DNA: TGTGCCAGCAGTTACCGTCGGGGGGCGTACAATTCGAACACTGAAGCTTTCTTT

size: few
D: NA
V: TRBV5-1
J: TRBJ1-1
CDR3: CASSLGGTPDTEAFF
DNA: TGCGCCAGCAGCTTGGGTGGGACCCCAGACACTGAAGCTTTCTTT

size: few
D: NA
V: TRBV9
J: TRBJ2-7
CDR3: CASRLEVGEQYF
DNA: TGTGCCAGCAGACTAGAGGTAGGCGAGCAGTACTTC